This T cell receptor beta chain derives from a study of cytomegalovirus exposure and HLA in healthy donors. Per the germline V gene, CDR1 is MNHNS and CDR2 is SASEGT. CDR3 size: 13 residues. V lost 10 bases to trimming and J lost 0 bases, with 10 bases between them. Sequencing was performed with immunoSEQ multiplex PCR; in TCRdb, only in-frame clones are kept and a portion is missing. This sample has roughly 79,000 clones, with 85% to 95% found just once. This chain joins TRBV6-1 and TRBJ1-3; TRBD1 might be the D (6 bases). Sequencing used PBMCs. The TCR comes from a man younger than 35 in good health and CMV-seronegative. The CDR3 protein is CATGQHSGNTIYF. The CDR3 DNA reads as TGTGCCACCGGACAGCACTCTGGAAACACCATATATTTT.